This T cell receptor (beta chain) was profiled in a study of shared clonotypes between healthy human individuals. Study observations and caveats: Roughly 5% of naive CD4 clonotypes were common to four donors.

Germline CDR1 and CDR2: SQVTM and ANQGSEA. The CDR3 spans 13 residues. Losses at the gene ends were 6 bases for V and 4 bases for J; bases not matched to a gene: 7. Of note for this clone: Its antigen is unknown.

In replicate PCRs of sorted subsets, roughly 210 ng DNA, roughly 31,000 T cell genomes, was used. Clones were sequenced by immunoSEQ multiplex PCR, and TCRdb holds only the in-frame ones, with some missing. Of about 320,000 clones listed, around 86% were seen once; the top ten hold about 16%. Sequencing input: memory CD8+ T cells sorted from blood. The subset was: CD45RO+ cells pooled with CCR7-negative TemRA cells. This rearrangement joins TRBV29-1 to TRBJ1-1; 8 bases agree with TRBD1. This receptor was identified in a man between 18 and 29 years old in good health. CDR3: CSVDAGGRTEAFF. CDR3 DNA sequence: TGCAGCGTCGACGCAGGGGGCCGCACTGAAGCTTTCTTT.